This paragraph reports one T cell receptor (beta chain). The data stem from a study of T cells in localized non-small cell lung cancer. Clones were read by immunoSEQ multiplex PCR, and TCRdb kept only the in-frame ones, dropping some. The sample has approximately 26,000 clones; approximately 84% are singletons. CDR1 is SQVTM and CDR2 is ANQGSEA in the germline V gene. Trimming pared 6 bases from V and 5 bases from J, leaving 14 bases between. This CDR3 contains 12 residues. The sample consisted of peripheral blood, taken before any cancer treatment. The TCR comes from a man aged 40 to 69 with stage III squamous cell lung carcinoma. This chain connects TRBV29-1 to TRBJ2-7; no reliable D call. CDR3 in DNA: TGCAGCGTCGACCCTGGAAGCCACGAGCAGTACTTC. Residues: CSVDPGSHEQYF.